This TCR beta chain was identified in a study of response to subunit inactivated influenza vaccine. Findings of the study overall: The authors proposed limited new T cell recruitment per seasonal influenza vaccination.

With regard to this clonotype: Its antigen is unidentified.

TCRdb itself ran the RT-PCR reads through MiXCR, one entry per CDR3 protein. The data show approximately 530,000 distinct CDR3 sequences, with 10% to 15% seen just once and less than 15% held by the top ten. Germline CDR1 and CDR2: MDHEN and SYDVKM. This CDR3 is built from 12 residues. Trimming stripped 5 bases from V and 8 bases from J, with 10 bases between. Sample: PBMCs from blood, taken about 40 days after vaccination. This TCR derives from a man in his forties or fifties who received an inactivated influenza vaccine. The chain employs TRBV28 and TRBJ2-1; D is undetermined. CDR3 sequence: CASSLLAYEQFF. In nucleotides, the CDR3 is TGTGCCAGCAGTCTCCTCGCTTATGAGCAGTTCTTC.